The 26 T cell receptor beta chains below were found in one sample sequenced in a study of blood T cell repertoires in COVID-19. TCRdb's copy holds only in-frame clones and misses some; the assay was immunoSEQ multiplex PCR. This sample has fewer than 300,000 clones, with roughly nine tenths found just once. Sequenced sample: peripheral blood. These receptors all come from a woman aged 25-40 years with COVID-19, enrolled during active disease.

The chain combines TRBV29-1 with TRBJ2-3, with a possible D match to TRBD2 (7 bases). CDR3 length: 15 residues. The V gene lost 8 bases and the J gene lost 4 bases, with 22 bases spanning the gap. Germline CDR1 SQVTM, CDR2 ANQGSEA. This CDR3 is CSSTIGGRGSDTQYF. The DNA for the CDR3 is TGCAGCTCTACCATCGGGGGGCGAGGGTCAGATACGCAGTATTTT.

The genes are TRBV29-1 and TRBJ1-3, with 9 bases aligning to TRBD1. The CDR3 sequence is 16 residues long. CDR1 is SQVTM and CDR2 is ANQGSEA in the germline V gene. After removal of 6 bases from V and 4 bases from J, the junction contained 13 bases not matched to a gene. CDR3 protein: CSVESFGTGYGNTIYF. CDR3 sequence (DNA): TGCAGCGTCGAATCCTTTGGGACAGGGTACGGAAACACCATATATTTT.

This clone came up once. CDR3 amino acids: CASSLPMWEQYF. In nucleotides, the CDR3 is TGTGCCAGCAGCCTTCCTATGTGGGAGCAGTACTTC. The chain joins TRBV7-9 to TRBJ2-7; D not certain. Germline V gives CDR1 SEHNR, CDR2 FQNEAQ (reference sequence). The ends were cut back, 5 bases at V and 7 bases at J, with 12 bases in the middle. CDR3 length equals 12 residues.

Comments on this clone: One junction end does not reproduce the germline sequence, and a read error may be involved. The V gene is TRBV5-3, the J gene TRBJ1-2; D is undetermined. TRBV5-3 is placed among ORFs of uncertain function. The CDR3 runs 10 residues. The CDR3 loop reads CARSLDSVVF. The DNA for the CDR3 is TGTGCCAGAAGCTTGGACAGTGTAGTCTTC.

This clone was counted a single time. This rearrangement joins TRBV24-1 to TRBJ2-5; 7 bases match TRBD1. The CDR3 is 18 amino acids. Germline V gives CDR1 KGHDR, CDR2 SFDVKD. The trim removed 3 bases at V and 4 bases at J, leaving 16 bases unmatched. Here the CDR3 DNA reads TGTGCCACCAGTGATGGGCAGGTGGTATCAGGGGGTCGAGAGACCCAGTACTTC. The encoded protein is CATSDGQVVSGGRETQYF.

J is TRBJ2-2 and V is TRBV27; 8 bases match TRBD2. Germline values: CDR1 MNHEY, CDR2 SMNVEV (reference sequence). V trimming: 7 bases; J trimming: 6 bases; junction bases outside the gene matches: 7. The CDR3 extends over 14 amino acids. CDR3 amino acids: CASKAGGAAGELFF. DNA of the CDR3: TGTGCCAGCAAGGCCGGGGGGGCAGCCGGGGAGCTGTTTTTT.

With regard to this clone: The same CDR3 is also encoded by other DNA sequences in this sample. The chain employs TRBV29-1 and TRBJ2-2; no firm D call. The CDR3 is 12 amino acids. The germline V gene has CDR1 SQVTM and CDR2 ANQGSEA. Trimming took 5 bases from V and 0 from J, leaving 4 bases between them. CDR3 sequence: CSVTANTGELFF. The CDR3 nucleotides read TGCAGCGTTACGGCGAACACCGGGGAGCTGTTTTTT.

The CDR3 nucleotides are TGTGCCAGCTCAGGGGACAGATATAGCAATCAGCCCCAGCATTTT. Encoded protein: CASSGDRYSNQPQHF. This chain links TRBV18 with TRBJ1-5; 7 bases are shared with TRBD1. The CDR3 has 15 residues. V shed 5 bases, J shed 0 bases, and the junction held 4 bases outside the gene matches. CDR1 and CDR2 from the germline V gene are KGHSH and LQKENI.

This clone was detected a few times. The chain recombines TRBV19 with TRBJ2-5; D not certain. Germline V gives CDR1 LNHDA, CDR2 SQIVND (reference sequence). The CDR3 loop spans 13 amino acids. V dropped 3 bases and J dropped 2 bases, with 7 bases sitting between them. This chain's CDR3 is CASSMYSQETQYF. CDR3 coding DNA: TGTGCCAGTAGTATGTACTCGCAAGAGACCCAGTACTTC.

The CDR3 region has the DNA TGTGCCTGGAAGGCGGGGGAAAACAATGAGCAGTTCTTC. This codes for CAWKAGENNEQFF. V is TRBV30 and J is TRBJ2-1; 7 bases map to TRBD2. Germline V gene sequence: CDR1 GTSNPN, CDR2 SVGIG (reference sequence). The ends lost 4 bases at V and 5 bases at J; junction bases unmatched: 5. The CDR3 is made up of 13 amino acids.

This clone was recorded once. The CDR3: CASASSGTGGDRETQYF. The CDR3, as DNA: TGTGCCAGCGCCTCTTCCGGGACAGGGGGCGATCGGGAGACCCAGTACTTC. V and J are TRBV28 and TRBJ2-5; TRBD1 agrees at 12 bases. V dropped 8 bases and J dropped 5; count of bases not matched to a gene: 15. This CDR3 is built from 17 residues. Germline V lookup: CDR1 MDHEN, CDR2 SYDVKM.

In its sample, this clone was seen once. CDR3 nucleotide sequence: TGTGCCAGCAGCTTAGATTCTGGCCATGAGCAGTTCTTC. The encoded protein is CASSLDSGHEQFF. V and J are TRBV11-2 and TRBJ2-1, with D hard to call. V dropped 0 bases and J dropped 8 bases, with 8 bases sitting between them. CDR3 length: 13 residues. CDR1 is SGHAT and CDR2 is FQNNGV in the germline V gene.

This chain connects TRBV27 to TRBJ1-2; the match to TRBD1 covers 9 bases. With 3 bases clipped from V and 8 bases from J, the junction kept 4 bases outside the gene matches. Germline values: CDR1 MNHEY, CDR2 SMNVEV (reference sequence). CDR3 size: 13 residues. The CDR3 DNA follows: TGTGCCAGCAGTTTTGGGACAGGGCAAGGCTACACCTTC. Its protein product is CASSFGTGQGYTF.

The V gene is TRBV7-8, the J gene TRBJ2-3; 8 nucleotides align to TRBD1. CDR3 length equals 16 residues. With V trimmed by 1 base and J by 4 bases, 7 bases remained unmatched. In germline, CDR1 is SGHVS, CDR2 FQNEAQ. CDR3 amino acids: CASSLGAGGISDTQYF. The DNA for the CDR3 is TGTGCCAGCAGCTTAGGGGCAGGGGGCATATCAGATACGCAGTATTTT.

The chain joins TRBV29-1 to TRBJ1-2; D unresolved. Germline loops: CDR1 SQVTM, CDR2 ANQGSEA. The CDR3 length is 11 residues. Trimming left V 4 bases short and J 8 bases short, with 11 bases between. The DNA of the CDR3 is TGCAGCGTTGGGGAGTTGGTGGGCTACACCTTC. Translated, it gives CSVGELVGYTF.

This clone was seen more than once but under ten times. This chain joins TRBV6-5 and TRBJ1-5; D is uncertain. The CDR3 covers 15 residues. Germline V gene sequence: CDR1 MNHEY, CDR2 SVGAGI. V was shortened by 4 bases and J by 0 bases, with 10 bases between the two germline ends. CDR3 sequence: CASSLRVPSNQPQHF. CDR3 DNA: TGTGCCAGCAGTTTGAGGGTCCCTAGCAATCAGCCCCAGCATTTT.

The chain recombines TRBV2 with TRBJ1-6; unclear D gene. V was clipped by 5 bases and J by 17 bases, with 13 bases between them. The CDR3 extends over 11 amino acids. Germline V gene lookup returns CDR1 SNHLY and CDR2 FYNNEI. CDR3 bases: TGTGCCAGCAGTCCCCTCGGTTTGGTCCACTTT. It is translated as CASSPLGLVHF.

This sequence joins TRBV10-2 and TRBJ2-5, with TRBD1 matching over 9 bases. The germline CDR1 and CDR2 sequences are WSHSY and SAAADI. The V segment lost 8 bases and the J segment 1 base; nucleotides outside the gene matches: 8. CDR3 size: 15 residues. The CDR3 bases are TGCGCCAGCTGCGGACAGGGGATGATCCAAGAGACCCAGTACTTC. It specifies CASCGQGMIQETQYF.

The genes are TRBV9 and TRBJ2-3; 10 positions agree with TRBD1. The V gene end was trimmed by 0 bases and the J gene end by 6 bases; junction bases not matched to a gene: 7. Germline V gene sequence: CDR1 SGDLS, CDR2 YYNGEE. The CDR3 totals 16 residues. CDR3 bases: TGTGCCAGCAGCGTAGCTACGGGACAGGGGATGGATACGCAGTATTTT. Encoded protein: CASSVATGQGMDTQYF.

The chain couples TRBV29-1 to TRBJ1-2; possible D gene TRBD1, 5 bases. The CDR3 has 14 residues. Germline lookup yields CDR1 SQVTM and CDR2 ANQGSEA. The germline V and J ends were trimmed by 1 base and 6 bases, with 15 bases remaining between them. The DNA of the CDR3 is TGCAGCGTTGAAGCCGCAGGGATTAATCATGGCTACACCTTC. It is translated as CSVEAAGINHGYTF.

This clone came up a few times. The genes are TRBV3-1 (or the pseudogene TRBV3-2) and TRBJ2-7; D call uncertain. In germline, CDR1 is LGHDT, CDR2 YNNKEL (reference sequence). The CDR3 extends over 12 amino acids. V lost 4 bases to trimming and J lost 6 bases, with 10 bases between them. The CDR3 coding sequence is TGTGCCAGCAGCCTCCTGCACTCCGAGCAGTACTTC. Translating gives CASSLLHSEQYF.

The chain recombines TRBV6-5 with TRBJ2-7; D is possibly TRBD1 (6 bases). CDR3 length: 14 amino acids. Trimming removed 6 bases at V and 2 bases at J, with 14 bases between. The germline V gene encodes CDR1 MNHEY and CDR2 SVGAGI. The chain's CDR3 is CASSSDRPTYEQYF. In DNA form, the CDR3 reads TGTGCCAGCAGCTCCGACAGGCCTACCTACGAGCAGTACTTC.

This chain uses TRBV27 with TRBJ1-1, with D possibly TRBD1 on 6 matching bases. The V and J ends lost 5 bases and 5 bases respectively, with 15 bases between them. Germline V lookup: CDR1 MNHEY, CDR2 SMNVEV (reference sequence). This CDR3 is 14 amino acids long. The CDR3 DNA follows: TGTGCCAGCAGTCCCCAGGGGTTGCCAACTGAAGCTTTCTTT. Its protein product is CASSPQGLPTEAFF.

The CDR3 protein is CASSEAAGNTEAFF. CDR3 sequence (DNA): TGTGCCAGCAGTGAAGCGGCAGGGAACACTGAAGCTTTCTTT. The gene calls are TRBV6-1 and TRBJ1-1; D remains ambiguous. The CDR3 consists of 14 residues. Germline V gene data show CDR1 as MNHNS and CDR2 as SASEGT. Deletions cut 0 bases from V and 1 base from J, with 6 bases between.

The CDR3 bases are TGTGCCAGCAGTCTGGGACAAGAGGGCTACACCTTC. It specifies CASSLGQEGYTF. The genes are TRBV12-3 or TRBV12-4 and TRBJ1-2; perhaps TRBD1 as D (6 bases). Trimming left V 5 bases short and J 8 bases short, with 12 bases between. This CDR3 has 12 residues.

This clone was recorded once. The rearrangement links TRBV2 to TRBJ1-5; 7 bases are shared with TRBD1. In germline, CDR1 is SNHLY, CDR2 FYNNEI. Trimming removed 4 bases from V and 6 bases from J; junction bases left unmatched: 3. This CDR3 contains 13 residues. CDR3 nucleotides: TGTGCCAGCAGTGGACAGGGTGGTCAGCCCCAGCATTTT. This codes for CASSGQGGQPQHF.